Below, 25 T cell receptor beta chains from the same sample are listed, as sequenced in a study of T-cell reconstitution after alpha-beta-depleted transplantation in children. Using unique molecular identifiers, the investigators prepared the TCRbeta library. TCRdb reprocessed the PCR reads with MiXCR, giving one entry per CDR3 protein. Seen here are 500,000 to 600,000 distinct CDR3 sequences, 15% to 20% observed once, and the top ten hold less than 4%. Source: PBMCs from the stem cell graft donor, taken from the stem cell graft. The source of these receptors is a human donor who donated a stem cell graft to a child with acute lymphoblastic leukemia.

This clonotype was seen just once. The chain has TRBV6-1 and TRBJ1-2; TRBD1 matches 7 bases. Germline CDR1 MNHNS, CDR2 SASEGT. This CDR3 is built from 16 residues. V trimming: 5 bases; J trimming: 1 base; junction bases outside the gene matches: 10. The CDR3 DNA sequence: TGTGCCAGCAGTCCAGGGGGACGGACTTATAACTATGGCTACACCTTC. Protein sequence: CASSPGGRTYNYGYTF.

V usage is TRBV5-6 and J usage is TRBJ2-7; TRBD1 agrees at 8 bases. Per germline, CDR1 SGHDT and CDR2 YYEEEE. Germline trimming cut 8 bases from V and 5 bases from J; bases unmatched to any gene: 9. This CDR3 has 13 amino acids. The CDR3: CASRQGIFDEQYF. CDR3 DNA sequence: TGTGCCAGTCGACAGGGGATTTTTGACGAGCAGTACTTC.

This clonotype was recorded a few times. V gene TRBV10-2 combines with J gene TRBJ2-7, with no clear D. Trimming removed 2 bases from V and 5 bases from J, with 1 base in between. Germline loops: CDR1 WSHSY, CDR2 SAAADI. The CDR3 length is 10 residues. The CDR3 protein is CASSENEQYF. CDR3 bases: TGCGCCAGCAGTGAGAACGAGCAGTACTTC.

The J gene is TRBJ1-1, the V gene TRBV7-6, with 7 bases matching TRBD1. CDR3 size: 17 residues. V shed 2 bases, J shed 0 bases, and the junction held 9 bases outside the gene matches. Germline values: CDR1 SGHVS, CDR2 FNYEAQ. CDR3 amino acids: CASSLTLGTALNTEAFF. As DNA, the CDR3 is TGTGCCAGCAGCTTAACTTTGGGGACAGCTTTGAACACTGAAGCTTTCTTT.

The V gene is TRBV6-2 or TRBV6-3, the J gene TRBJ2-4; D could derive from TRBD1 or TRBD2 (6 bases each). CDR1 is MNHEY and CDR2 is SVGEGT in the germline V gene. V was pared by 0 bases and J by 15 bases, with 15 bases between. The CDR3 totals 13 residues. CDR3 in DNA: TGTGCCAGCAGTTACTCTGGGGGGCCGACTGCGTACTTC. Its protein product is CASSYSGGPTAYF.

This sequence joins TRBV5-1 and TRBJ2-1; 15 bases are shared with TRBD2. With V trimmed by 4 bases and J by 8 bases, 7 bases remained unmatched. The CDR3 covers 16 residues. CDR1 and CDR2 (germline): SGHRS, YFSETQ. CDR3 in amino acids: CASSRGLAGGVYEQFF. The CDR3 coding sequence is TGCGCCAGCAGCCGAGGACTAGCGGGAGGGGTCTATGAGCAGTTCTTC.

V is TRBV18 and J is TRBJ2-4; D might be TRBD1 (6 bases). The CDR3 spans 14 residues. Trimming left V 1 base short and J 7 bases short, with 11 bases between. Germline V gene sequence: CDR1 KGHSH, CDR2 LQKENI. CDR3 sequence reads: CASSPQAGANIQYF. In nucleotides, the CDR3 is TGTGCCAGCTCACCACAGGCAGGGGCGAACATTCAGTACTTC.

In this sample, this clonotype turned up a few times. This sequence joins TRBV30 and TRBJ2-3, with unresolved D. V shed 0 bases and J shed 2 bases, with 6 bases lying between them. The CDR3 covers 13 residues. Germline V gene lookup returns CDR1 GTSNPN and CDR2 SVGIG (reference sequence). Here the CDR3 reads CAWSVRNTDTQYF. In DNA, the CDR3 is TGTGCCTGGAGTGTACGGAACACAGATACGCAGTATTTT.

Only a few counts were recorded for this clonotype. This rearrangement joins TRBV10-3 to TRBJ2-1; D possibly matches TRBD1 or TRBD2 (6 bases each). Germline V gene lookup returns CDR1 ENHRY and CDR2 SYGVKD. V shed 1 base and J shed 9 bases, with 13 bases lying between them. The CDR3 is 14 residues long. The CDR3 DNA reads as TGTGCCATCAGTGAGTTGGGGGGCATCTGTGAGCAGTTCTTC. Encoded protein: CAISELGGICEQFF.

This clonotype was detected a few times. The V gene is TRBV7-8, the J gene TRBJ1-5; D uncertain. V was trimmed by 5 bases and J by 7 bases, leaving 18 bases between them. The CDR3 has 15 residues. Per the germline V gene, CDR1 is SGHVS and CDR2 is FQNEAQ. The CDR3 DNA is TGTGCCAGCAGCCCTAGTCCGGGGAAGGCACAGCCCCAGCATTTT. Its protein is CASSPSPGKAQPQHF. The whole variable domain, remainder taken from reference TRBV7-8 and TRBJ1-5, is GAGVSQSPRYKVAKRGQDVALRCDPISGHVSLFWYQQALGQGPEFLTYFQNEAQLDKSGLPSDRFFAERPEGSVSTLKIQRTQQEDSAVYLCASSPSPGKAQPQHFGDGTRLSIL.

This clonotype was seen more than once but under ten times. The rearrangement links TRBV24-1 to TRBJ2-1, with TRBD2 identical over 9 bases. V lost 2 bases, J lost 8 bases, and 6 bases stayed unmatched. Germline lookup yields CDR1 KGHDR and CDR2 SFDVKD. The CDR3 loop spans 15 amino acids. CDR3 loop: CATSDYSGSVHEQFF. Here the CDR3 DNA reads TGTGCCACCAGTGATTATAGCGGGAGTGTCCATGAGCAGTTCTTC.

In its sample, this clonotype was seen a few times. The V gene is TRBV5-5, the J gene TRBJ2-5, with D possibly being TRBD2 (5 bases). The CDR3 is 14 amino acids. V lost 6 bases and J lost 3, with 15 bases in between. Germline V CDR1 and CDR2: SGHKS, YYEKEE (reference sequence). In DNA, the CDR3 is TGTGCCAGCACCCTAAGCACCGGGAAAGAGACCCAGTACTTC. This codes for CASTLSTGKETQYF.

For this clonotype: Because it lacks the conserved phenylalanine or tryptophan at the end, this CDR3 is likely a read error. It is unclear where the CDR3 begins or ends on the DNA, so no DNA is shown, and the CDR3 is as TCRdb lists it. The chain links TRBV5-6 to TRBJ1-2. Germline CDR1 is SGHDT and CDR2 is YYEEEE. 10 amino acids form the CDR3, both terminal residues included. The CDR3 sequence is CASSQRERAR.

J is TRBJ2-1 and V is TRBV29-1; 7 positions match TRBD2. The CDR3 totals 15 residues. Trimming took 7 bases from V and 7 from J; bases not matched to a gene: 16. From germline, CDR1 is SQVTM and CDR2 ANQGSEA. The CDR3 here is CSARRLAGEDNEQFF. As DNA, the CDR3 is TGCAGCGCCCGCAGACTAGCCGGAGAGGATAATGAGCAGTTCTTC.

This clonotype showed up many times. V gene TRBV12-3 or TRBV12-4 combines with J gene TRBJ1-5; D unresolved. Trimming removed 3 bases at V and 2 bases at J, with 2 bases between. The CDR3 is 12 residues long. CDR3 sequence (DNA): TGTGCCAGCAGTTTGGGCAATCAGCCCCAGCATTTT. This gives the protein CASSLGNQPQHF.

This clonotype has at least ten counts. The rearrangement uses TRBV20-1 and TRBJ2-5, with TRBD2 as a possible D gene (6 bases). Germline CDR1 is DFQATT and CDR2 is SNEGSKA (reference sequence). The CDR3 runs to 11 residues. V lost 0 bases and J 7 bases, leaving 6 bases between the germline ends. The CDR3 here is CSAREGGTQYF. In nucleotides, the CDR3 is TGCAGTGCTAGAGAGGGGGGGACCCAGTACTTC.

This clonotype showed up many times. V usage is TRBV10-2 and J usage is TRBJ2-1; D is unclear. The V gene's germline CDR1 is WSHSY and CDR2 SAAADI. V was clipped by 5 bases and J by 0 bases, with 11 bases between them. This CDR3 is 15 amino acids long. CDR3 loop: CASSLSESSYNEQFF. Here the CDR3 DNA reads TGCGCCAGCAGTCTGAGCGAGAGCTCCTACAATGAGCAGTTCTTC.

This chain connects TRBV29-1 to TRBJ2-3; D unclear. V shed 8 bases and J shed 6 bases, with 12 bases lying between them. Germline V gene sequence: CDR1 SQVTM, CDR2 ANQGSEA. This CDR3 comprises 11 residues. The CDR3 DNA reads TGCAGCACGTCCAACGGGGATACGCAGTATTTT. This codes for CSTSNGDTQYF.

The rearrangement joins TRBV5-1 to TRBJ2-4, with D possibly matching TRBD1 (6 bases). Germline V gene sequence: CDR1 SGHRS, CDR2 YFSETQ. CDR3 length: 18 amino acids. V lost 1 base and J lost 5, with 22 bases in between. In DNA, the CDR3 is TGCGCCAGCAGCTTGTACTTCCATTCTCAGGGGAGAGAAAACATTCAGTACTTC. Amino acids: CASSLYFHSQGRENIQYF.

The chain is built from TRBV24-1 and TRBJ2-1, with 10 bases matching TRBD2. The CDR3 spans 18 residues. Germline V lookup: CDR1 KGHDR, CDR2 SFDVKD. J was trimmed by 0 bases and V by 2 bases; bases with no gene match: 6. The CDR3 here is CATSDWGSGRGSYNEQFF. CDR3 in DNA: TGTGCCACCAGTGATTGGGGAAGCGGGAGGGGCTCCTACAATGAGCAGTTCTTC.

This rearrangement joins TRBV5-1 to TRBJ2-7; D remains unclear. The CDR3 covers 12 residues. CDR1 SGHRS and CDR2 YFSETQ come from the germline V gene. Trimming pared 3 bases from V and 2 bases from J, leaving 6 bases between. The CDR3 coding sequence is TGCGCCAGCAGCTCTGCAACCTACGAGCAGTACTTC. Translated, it gives CASSSATYEQYF.

The chain uses TRBV25-1 and TRBJ2-1; tentatively, D is TRBD1 (8 bases). Germline loops: CDR1 MGHDK, CDR2 SYGVNS. The V gene lost 3 bases and the J gene lost 7 bases, with 16 bases spanning the gap. The CDR3 has 15 amino acids. The CDR3 sequence: CASSESGTGENEQFF. As DNA, the CDR3 is TGTGCCAGCAGTGAGAGCGGGACAGGTGAAAATGAGCAGTTCTTC.

The CDR3 protein is CASSQDLPSRTQYF. DNA of the CDR3: TGCGCCAGCAGCCAAGATCTTCCTTCTAGGACCCAGTACTTC. The V call is TRBV4-1, the J call TRBJ2-5; D is uncertain. The CDR3 is 14 residues long. V was cut by 0 bases and J by 7 bases, with 12 bases left in between. Germline V CDR1 and CDR2: MGHRA, YSYEKL.

The chain couples TRBV25-1 to TRBJ2-2, with D unresolved. The CDR3 extends over 12 amino acids. Germline V gene data show CDR1 as MGHDK and CDR2 as SYGVNS. V lost 3 bases, J lost 8 bases, and 7 bases lay in between. The CDR3 nucleotides read TGTGCCAGCAGTGACCTCGTGGGGGAGCTGTTTTTT. Translated: CASSDLVGELFF.

This clonotype was detected ten times or more. The CDR3 coding sequence is TGCGCCAGCAGCGCACAGGGACAGGGGCGGACTGAAGCTTTCTTT. Translation gives CASSAQGQGRTEAFF. This chain joins TRBV5-1 and TRBJ1-1, with TRBD1 matching 10 bases. Germline-derived CDR1 and CDR2 are SGHRS and YFSETQ. Germline trimming cut 4 bases from V and 5 bases from J; bases unmatched to any gene: 8. This CDR3 has 15 residues.